This is a list of T cell receptor beta chains from one sample in a study of blood T cells in healthy people across ages. TCRdb reprocessed the 5' RACE reads with MiXCR, giving one entry per CDR3 protein. The table lists about 1,600,000 distinct CDR3 sequences, roughly 40% of them singletons, with roughly 8.2% in the top ten. The sample consisted of blood. These receptor sequences come from a woman aged 18-35 years in good health. Each CDR3 is given with its conserved first and last residue. Each record gives: clone size, D gene, J gene, CDR3 length, V gene, CDR3 DNA, CDR3 protein. A D gene is named only where the DNA matches it firmly. The size field is filled for only some rows; it gives once, few, many or a size class.

few	NA	TRBJ1-2	16	TRBV18	TGTGCCAGCTCACCAGGGGGACCGCTTTCGAACTATGGCTACACCTTC	CASSPGGPLSNYGYTF
once	TRBD1	TRBJ1-2	16	TRBV5-1	TGCGCCAGCAGCAAGGGACAGGGGTTTCCTTCTGGTGGCTACACCTTC	CASSKGQGFPSGGYTF
NA	NA	TRBJ1-1	14	TRBV12-3/TRBV12-4	TGTGCCAGCAGTCTTGGTTGGGACTCCTCTGAAGCTTTCTTT	CASSLGWDSSEAFF
few	TRBD1	TRBJ2-7	14	TRBV4-1	TGCGCCAGCAGCCAAGGTAACAGGGGGTACGAGCAGTACTTC	CASSQGNRGYEQYF
NA	NA	TRBJ2-7	14	TRBV7-2	TGTGCCAGCAGCTTATTGCTTGGCCTCACCGAGCAGTACTTC	CASSLLLGLTEQYF
NA	NA	TRBJ2-3	16	TRBV4-1	TGCGCCAGCAGCCCCGTAGGACTTTCTAGCACAGATACGCAGTATTTT	CASSPVGLSSTDTQYF
few	TRBD2	TRBJ2-7	15	TRBV20-1	TGCAGTGGCCAGACTAGCGGGAGTACGGCTGACGAGCAGTACTTC	CSGQTSGSTADEQYF
NA	TRBD2	TRBJ2-3	15	TRBV20-1	TGCAGTGCTAGGGGAGCGGGGGTCCCCCCAGATACGCAGTATTTT	CSARGAGVPPDTQYF
NA	TRBD2	TRBJ2-3	16	TRBV20-1	TGCAGTGCTAGGCAGAGACTAGCGCAACACACAGATACGCAGTATTTT	CSARQRLAQHTDTQYF
many	TRBD1	TRBJ1-1	15	TRBV5-1	TGTGCCAGCAGCTTAGGACAGGGGGCGAACACTGAAGCTTTCTTT	CASSLGQGANTEAFF
NA	NA	TRBJ2-3	14	TRBV20-1	TGCAGTGCTAGAGTCCCGGTCACCCCAGATACGCAGTATTTT	CSARVPVTPDTQYF
NA	NA	TRBJ1-2	15	TRBV11-2	TGTGCCAGCAGCCATCCGGGACAAGGGACGAAAGGCTACACCTTC	CASSHPGQGTKGYTF
NA	NA	TRBJ1-1	14	TRBV5-1	TGCGCCAGCAGCTTTCGGGGGGAGGGCACTGAAGCTTTCTTT	CASSFRGEGTEAFF
few	NA	TRBJ1-5	12	TRBV6-2/TRBV6-3	TGTGCCGTAGCAGGACCAAGACAGCCCCAGCATTTT	CAVAGPRQPQHF
few	TRBD1	TRBJ1-1	12	TRBV29-1	TGCAGCGTTGAAGGACAGGGCGTTGAAGCTTTCTTT	CSVEGQGVEAFF
once	NA	TRBJ2-7	14	TRBV20-1	TGCAGTGCTAGGTCGCGGGTGACACTCTACGAGCAGTACTTC	CSARSRVTLYEQYF
NA	TRBD2	TRBJ2-3	16	TRBV20-1	TGCAGTGCTAGAGGCCCCCGGCTAGCGGGAACAGATACGCAGTATTTT	CSARGPRLAGTDTQYF
NA	TRBD1	TRBJ1-2	15	TRBV6-6	TGTGCCAGCAGTCTCCGACAGGGGGTTTCGTATGGCTACACCTTC	CASSLRQGVSYGYTF
once	NA	TRBJ1-2	13	TRBV10-3	TGTGCCATCCGTGAGGGGAGTAACTATGGCTACACCTTC	CAIREGSNYGYTF
NA	NA	TRBJ2-7	15	TRBV5-1	TGCGCCAGCGGAGACACCGGGCAGGCCTACTACGAGCAGTACTTC	CASGDTGQAYYEQYF
few	TRBD2	TRBJ2-7	14	TRBV29-1	TGCAGCGTTGAATTAGGGACTAGCGGTTCGGAGCAGTACTTC	CSVELGTSGSEQYF
once	NA	TRBJ1-1	13	TRBV5-6	TGTGCCAGCAGCCTCACTGATAGAACTGAAGCTTTCTTT	CASSLTDRTEAFF
few	NA	TRBJ1-5	13	TRBV6-1	TGTGCCAGTGTGGAGGGGAGCAATCAGCCCCAGCATTTT	CASVEGSNQPQHF
once	NA	TRBJ2-7	13	TRBV5-1	TGCGCCAGCAGCGAACAGGCTCTTGGAGAGCAGTACTTC	CASSEQALGEQYF
few	TRBD1	TRBJ2-1	15	TRBV9	TGTGCCAGCAGCGTTACAGGGGGCTCTTACAATGAGCAGTTCTTC	CASSVTGGSYNEQFF
few	TRBD2	TRBJ2-7	10	TRBV28	TGTGCCAGCAGTGGGAGGGAACAGTACTTC	CASSGREQYF
NA	TRBD1	TRBJ2-3	15	TRBV9	TGTGCCAGCAGCGTAGTTGGGACAGACACAGATACGCAGTATTTT	CASSVVGTDTDTQYF
NA	TRBD2	TRBJ2-7	15	TRBV12-3/TRBV12-4	TGTGCCAGCAGTTTTGGGACTAGCCCCTACAATGAGCAGTACTTC	CASSFGTSPYNEQYF
NA	TRBD1	TRBJ1-2	14	TRBV4-2	TGTGCCAGCAGCCGGGGGGAAGGGGGCGTCGACTACACCTTC	CASSRGEGGVDYTF
NA	TRBD2	TRBJ2-7	14	TRBV9	TGTGCCAGCACCGGGCACGGGGGGGCCAATGAGCAGTACTTC	CASTGHGGANEQYF
many	TRBD2	TRBJ2-3	15	TRBV6-1	TGTGCCAGCGAAGAGAGCGGGGGGGGAGGAGATACGCAGTATTTT	CASEESGGGGDTQYF
NA	NA	TRBJ1-5	16	TRBV6-1	TGTGCCAGCAGCGTCATGGACAACCTGGGCGATCAGCCCCAGCATTTT	CASSVMDNLGDQPQHF
many	NA	TRBJ1-2	13	TRBV5-1	TGCGCCAGCAACCCTGGGGGAGACTATGGCTACACCTTC	CASNPGGDYGYTF
few	NA	TRBJ1-2	12	TRBV12-3/TRBV12-4	TGTGCCAGCAGTTTGCGGTTCTATGGCTACACCTTC	CASSLRFYGYTF
NA	NA	TRBJ2-5	14	TRBV7-2	TGTGCCAGCGGACCCCCGGAGCATCAAGAGACCCAGTACTTC	CASGPPEHQETQYF
NA	NA	TRBJ1-2	13	TRBV6-6	TGTGCCAGCAGCCCCGAGCGAAACTATGGCTACACCTTC	CASSPERNYGYTF
few	NA	TRBJ2-7	12	TRBV12-3/TRBV12-4	TGTGCCAGCGGGGCAGGGGTAAACGAGCAGTACTTC	CASGAGVNEQYF
few	TRBD1	TRBJ2-1	16	TRBV7-9	TGTGCCAGCAGCTTATGGGGGACAGGGATCGGCAATGAGCAGTTCTTC	CASSLWGTGIGNEQFF
few	NA	TRBJ2-1	16	TRBV20-1	TGCAGTGCCGCCGGGACTTCCCATAGCTCCTACAATGAGCAGTTCTTC	CSAAGTSHSSYNEQFF
few	NA	TRBJ2-1	17	TRBV7-3	TGTGCCAGCAGCTTGTCGTCAGGGGCCCCCACGGGTAATGAGCAGTTCTTC	CASSLSSGAPTGNEQFF
NA	NA	TRBJ1-4	14	TRBV6-5	TGTGCCAGCAGTAGGGGGAACCTTAATGAAAAACTGTTTTTT	CASSRGNLNEKLFF
many	NA	TRBJ2-1	15	TRBV20-1	TGCAGTGCTAGTAGTTTCAGGGAAAAGAACAATGAGCAGTTCTTC	CSASSFREKNNEQFF
NA	NA	TRBJ1-1	14	TRBV19	TGTGCCAGTAGTACAGGACAGTCGAACACTGAAGCTTTCTTT	CASSTGQSNTEAFF
NA	NA	TRBJ2-7	15	TRBV7-6	TGTGCCAGCAGCTTAGAAGGCCACCCCTCCTACGAGCAGTACTTC	CASSLEGHPSYEQYF
few	NA	TRBJ2-7	11	TRBV5-1	TGCGCCAGCAGACTAGAGGCCGAGCAGTACTTC	CASRLEAEQYF
few	NA	TRBJ2-5	14	TRBV2	TGTGCCAGCCGAGGACCCCCTCGCGAAGAGACCCAGTACTTC	CASRGPPREETQYF
NA	NA	TRBJ2-5	13	TRBV6-2/TRBV6-3	TGTGCCAGCAGTTACGAGAGACGCCACGTGCAGTACTTC	CASSYERRHVQYF
NA	NA	TRBJ1-2	15	TRBV4-1	TGCGCCAGCAGCCAAATTCGGGGCCTTCGTTATGGCTACACCTTC	CASSQIRGLRYGYTF
few	NA	TRBJ1-1	15	TRBV3-1	TGTGCCAGCAGCCAAGGGGGGGCCAAGGGCACTGAAGCTTTCTTT	CASSQGGAKGTEAFF
NA	TRBD2	TRBJ2-5	12	TRBV7-2	TGTGCCAGCAGCTCTTCTAGCGGGGCCCAGTACTTC	CASSSSSGAQYF
NA	TRBD1	TRBJ2-3	16	TRBV10-2	TGCGCCAGCAGGCTAGGGACAGGGGTCCCCACAGATACGCAGTATTTT	CASRLGTGVPTDTQYF
NA	TRBD2	TRBJ2-1	17	TRBV7-2	TGTGCCAGCAGCTCCTATATAGCGGGAGGCGCCTACAATGAGCAGTTCTTC	CASSSYIAGGAYNEQFF
NA	TRBD2	TRBJ2-7	14	TRBV3-1	TGTGCCAGCAGCTTTGGACTAGCTTCCACTGAGCAGTACTTC	CASSFGLASTEQYF
NA	TRBD1	TRBJ2-4	15	TRBV2	TGTGCCAGCAGGGAAGAGCAGGGGGCCGAAAACATTCAGTACTTC	CASREEQGAENIQYF
NA	NA	TRBJ2-1	13	TRBV4-1	TGCGCCAGCAGTCAGAGGGCCGAGGGTGAGCAGTTCTTC	CASSQRAEGEQFF